Sequencing of this T cell receptor beta chain was carried out in a study of blood T cells in healthy people across ages. Primed by a sample-barcoded 5' primer and a J-beta primer mix, a second PCR proceeded for 7 to 11 cycles. TCRdb passed the 5' RACE reads through MiXCR, listing each CDR3 protein once. Of about 760,000 distinct CDR3 sequences listed, about 56% were seen once; the top ten hold about a quarter. There are 15 residues in the CDR3. V trimming: 4 bases; J trimming: 4 bases; junction bases outside the gene matches: 6. Germline values: CDR1 SGHRS, CDR2 YFSETQ. This chain joins TRBV5-1 and TRBJ2-3; 10 nucleotides align to TRBD2. Sequencing used blood. The receptor comes from a man in his forties in good health. The CDR3 is CASSPQAGGPDTQYF. The CDR3 nucleotides are TGCGCCAGCAGCCCGCAAGCGGGAGGGCCAGATACGCAGTATTTT.